One sample yielded the 25 T cell receptor beta chains listed below, sequenced in a study of regulatory dendritic cells for organ transplantation. TCRdb's table, derived via immunoSEQ multiplex PCR, lists solely in-frame clones and lacks some. Among roughly 27,000 clones listed, 82% were seen once. Specimen: naive CD8+ T cells from blood. The subset is: CD45RA+ naive T cells. All receptors come from a human donor in good health.

There are a few counts of this clone. The rearrangement links TRBV9 to TRBJ2-1; a possible D gene is TRBD2 (7 bases). CDR1 SGDLS and CDR2 YYNGEE come from the germline V gene. There are 16 residues in the CDR3. The V end lost 0 bases, the J end lost 3 bases, and 13 bases lay between the germline ends. The CDR3 spells CASSVAGGGGYNEQFF. In nucleotides, the CDR3 is TGTGCCAGCAGCGTAGCTGGAGGGGGGGGCTACAATGAGCAGTTCTTC.

The chain carries TRBV12-1 and TRBJ2-5; the D call in the table, TRBD1, was not verified against the DNA. TRBV12-1 corresponds to a pseudogene. The CDR3 contains 15 residues. DNA for the CDR3: TGTGCCAGCAGCTTCAGAGGGACAGGAGGAGAGACCCAGTACTTC. Residues: CASSFRGTGGETQYF.

This chain links TRBV27 with TRBJ1-1; 8 nucleotides line up with TRBD1. The CDR3 has 14 amino acids. Germline lookup yields CDR1 MNHEY and CDR2 SMNVEV (reference sequence). Trimming cost V 2 bases and J 5 bases; bases outside gene matches: 4. CDR3 region: CASSLTTGVTEAFF. CDR3 in DNA: TGTGCCAGCAGTTTAACGACAGGGGTTACTGAAGCTTTCTTT.

This clone was recorded a few times. The chain carries TRBV14 and TRBJ1-1, with D unresolved. The CDR3 contains 18 residues. Germline CDR1 SGHDN, CDR2 FVKESK. Between the trimmed V and J ends, which lost 4 bases and 1 base, there was a span of 22 bases. The CDR3 bases are TGTGCCAGCAGCCTACTTACCTTATTCGGCGGGGAGAACACTGAAGCTTTCTTT. This translates into CASSLLTLFGGENTEAFF. The full variable domain, rest sourced from reference TRBV14 and TRBJ1-1, is EAGVTQFPSHSVIEKGQTVTLRCDPISGHDNLYWYRRVMGKEIKFLLHFVKESKQDESGMPNNRFLAERTGGTYSTLKVQPAELEDSGVYFCASSLLTLFGGENTEAFFGQGTRLTVV.

This chain links TRBV4-1 with TRBJ2-1; 9 bases fit TRBD1. There are 15 residues in the CDR3. Germline V gene lookup returns CDR1 MGHRA and CDR2 YSYEKL. V lost 2 bases, J lost 8 bases, and 7 bases stayed unmatched. The CDR3 reads CASSQMGQGFDEQFF. DNA for the CDR3: TGCGCCAGCAGCCAAATGGGACAGGGATTCGATGAGCAGTTCTTC.

The chain combines TRBV15 with TRBJ1-1; the D gene is possibly TRBD1 (5 bases). The germline V gene encodes CDR1 LNHNV and CDR2 YYDKDF (reference sequence). V was pared by 0 bases and J by 3 bases, with 14 bases between. This CDR3 spans 16 amino acids. DNA of the CDR3: TGTGCCACCAGCAGAGATATGGGGGGAAGGGACACTGAAGCTTTCTTT. Translation: CATSRDMGGRDTEAFF.

V gene TRBV6-5 combines with J gene TRBJ2-7; possible D gene TRBD2, 5 bases. Germline assignment: CDR1 MNHEY and CDR2 SVGAGI. The CDR3 consists of 13 residues. V lost 7 bases, J lost 0 bases, and 10 bases lay in between. CDR3 DNA sequence: TGTGCCAGCAACGGGATTAGCTCCTACGAGCAGTACTTC. The encoded protein is CASNGISSYEQYF.

This clone appeared once. V usage is TRBV4-3 and J usage is TRBJ1-2, with D tentatively TRBD1 (6 bases). The V gene lost 4 bases and the J gene lost 0 bases, with 15 bases spanning the gap. The CDR3 length is 16 residues. CDR1 is LGHNA and CDR2 is YSLEER in the germline V gene. The CDR3 here is CASSPTRGQPNYGYTF. DNA of the CDR3: TGCGCCAGCAGCCCCACCCGTGGACAGCCTAACTATGGCTACACCTTC.

The chain links TRBV27 to TRBJ2-3, with 10 bases aligning to TRBD2. The V gene end was trimmed by 5 bases and the J gene end by 3 bases; junction bases not matched to a gene: 2. Germline V lookup: CDR1 MNHEY, CDR2 SMNVEV (reference sequence). The CDR3 extends over 14 amino acids. The CDR3: CASSPTSGTDTQYF. The CDR3 nucleotides read TGTGCCAGCAGTCCGACTAGCGGGACAGATACGCAGTATTTT.

The chain is built from TRBV5-1 and TRBJ1-1, with 10 bases lining up with TRBD1. This CDR3 spans 17 amino acids. The germline V gene has CDR1 SGHRS and CDR2 YFSETQ. V lost 4 bases to trimming and J lost 6 bases; unmatched junction nucleotides: 15. CDR3 sequence reads: CASSPPGQGPAVPEAFF. DNA for the CDR3: TGCGCCAGCAGCCCCCCGGGACAGGGGCCGGCCGTGCCTGAAGCTTTCTTT.

The CDR3 loop is CASTHLGPEAFF. DNA for the CDR3: TGTGCCAGCACACATCTGGGCCCTGAAGCTTTCTTT. V and J are TRBV28 and TRBJ1-1; D not certain. The V end lost 7 bases, the J end lost 6 bases, and 12 bases lay between the germline ends. Germline CDR1 MDHEN, CDR2 SYDVKM. There are 12 residues in the CDR3.

V is TRBV9 and J is TRBJ2-2; D is unclear. This CDR3 has 14 residues. V lost 4 bases and J lost 4, with 11 bases in between. Per germline, CDR1 SGDLS and CDR2 YYNGEE. The CDR3 sequence: CASSPQGGTGELFF. The CDR3 DNA sequence: TGTGCCAGCAGCCCTCAAGGCGGCACCGGGGAGCTGTTTTTT.

V is TRBV5-6 and J is TRBJ2-1, with TRBD2 matching over 14 bases. V was pared by 0 bases and J by 7 bases, with 12 bases of the junction left unmatched. The CDR3 covers 19 residues. Germline lookup yields CDR1 SGHDT and CDR2 YYEEEE. CDR3 coding DNA: TGTGCCAGCAGCTTGGGACTAGCGGGGGGGCGAAGCCCTTTGAATGAGCAGTTCTTC. As protein: CASSLGLAGGRSPLNEQFF.

This rearrangement joins TRBV27 to TRBJ1-2, with 11 bases fitting TRBD1. CDR3 length: 15 residues. Germline CDR1 is MNHEY and CDR2 is SMNVEV (reference sequence). V shed 4 bases and J 3 bases; nucleotides not matched to a gene: 4. CDR3 residues: CASSSGTGGHYGYTF. The CDR3 nucleotides read TGTGCCAGCAGTTCCGGGACAGGGGGTCACTATGGCTACACCTTC.

V usage is TRBV7-8 and J usage is TRBJ2-7, with no clear D. In germline, CDR1 is SGHVS, CDR2 FQNEAQ. The V gene lost 5 bases and the J gene lost 0 bases, with 5 bases spanning the gap. The CDR3 spans 12 residues. The CDR3 here is CASSESSYEQYF. The CDR3 region has the DNA TGTGCCAGCAGCGAGAGCTCCTACGAGCAGTACTTC.

V and J are TRBV27 and TRBJ2-4; 15 nucleotides line up with TRBD2. V dropped 8 bases and J dropped 0; count of bases not matched to a gene: 8. Germline-derived CDR1 and CDR2 are MNHEY and SMNVEV (reference sequence). The CDR3 loop spans 18 amino acids. The CDR3 DNA follows: TGTGCCAGCCGTCAGGGACTAGCGGGAGGACTAGCCAAAAACATTCAGTACTTC. Its translation is CASRQGLAGGLAKNIQYF.

The genes are TRBV5-6 and TRBJ2-7, with 12 bases fitting TRBD2. Germline loops: CDR1 SGHDT, CDR2 YYEEEE. The V gene end was trimmed by 0 bases and the J gene end by 7 bases; junction bases not matched to a gene: 11. There are 17 residues in the CDR3. CDR3 sequence: CASSLDTSGGSLREQYF. CDR3 nucleotides: TGTGCCAGCAGCTTGGATACTAGCGGGGGGTCTTTGCGTGAGCAGTACTTC.

The chain employs TRBV29-1 and TRBJ1-5; a weak D match, TRBD1 (5 bases). The length of the CDR3 is 14 residues. V lost 2 bases to trimming and J lost 4 bases, with 12 bases between them. Germline V gene sequence: CDR1 SQVTM, CDR2 ANQGSEA. CDR3 in DNA: TGCAGCGTTGAATCCGGGGGGAGGAATCAGCCCCAGCATTTT. Encoded protein: CSVESGGRNQPQHF.

This clone turned up a few times. The chain uses TRBV11-2 and TRBJ2-7, with 9 bases that match TRBD1. This CDR3 comprises 15 residues. The trim removed 5 bases at V and 3 bases at J, leaving 8 bases unmatched. Looked up from germline, CDR1 is SGHAT and CDR2 is FQNNGV. The CDR3 reads CASSTWDRVNYEQYF. The CDR3 region has the DNA TGTGCCAGCAGCACCTGGGACAGGGTCAACTACGAGCAGTACTTC. Full variable domain (rest looked up from reference TRBV11-2 and TRBJ2-7): EAGVAQSPRYKIIEKRQSVAFWCNPISGHATLYWYQQILGQGPKLLIQFQNNGVVDDSQLPKDRFSAERLKGVDSTLKIQPAKLEDSAVYLCASSTWDRVNYEQYFGPGTRLTVT.

In this sample, this clone turned up once. The rearrangement uses TRBV6-6 and TRBJ1-4, with a possible D match to TRBD1 (5 bases). Trimming left V 2 bases short and J 2 bases short, with 9 bases between. The CDR3 contains 15 residues. Germline CDR1 reads MNHNY; CDR2 reads SVGAGI (reference sequence). The DNA of the CDR3 is TGTGCCAGCAGTTACAGGGAGGGGACTAATGAAAAACTGTTTTTT. The encoded protein is CASSYREGTNEKLFF.

The rearrangement uses TRBV6-4 and TRBJ1-1; D call uncertain. Per the germline V gene, CDR1 is MRHNA and CDR2 is SNTAGT. CDR3 length: 15 amino acids. Trimming left V 5 bases short and J 6 bases short, with 19 bases between. The CDR3 DNA follows: TGTGCCAGCAGTTTACCCCGACCGGGAATCGCTGAAGCTTTCTTT. Translation gives CASSLPRPGIAEAFF.

This chain connects TRBV5-6 to TRBJ2-3; 8 bases line up with TRBD2. CDR1 SGHDT and CDR2 YYEEEE come from the germline V gene. This CDR3 has 17 amino acids. J gave up 0 bases and V 2 bases, and 8 bases lay outside the gene matches. CDR3 loop: CASSLGVAGTSTDTQYF. The CDR3 coding sequence is TGTGCCAGCAGCTTAGGGGTAGCGGGGACGAGCACAGATACGCAGTATTTT. Drawing the rest from reference TRBV5-6 and TRBJ2-3, the complete variable domain is DAGVTQSPTHLIKTRGQQVTLRCSPKSGHDTVSWYQQALGQGPQFIFQYYEEEERQRGNFPDRFSGHQFPNYSSELNVNALLLGDSALYLCASSLGVAGTSTDTQYFGPGTRLTVL.

This clone showed up just once. The chain combines TRBV2 with TRBJ2-2; TRBD2 agrees at 10 bases. Germline lookup yields CDR1 SNHLY and CDR2 FYNNEI. This CDR3 is 13 amino acids long. Unmatched junction bases numbered 3, after V lost 5 bases and J lost 9 bases. The CDR3 DNA follows: TGTGCCAGCAGTCTAGCGGGGGAGAGGGAGCTGTTTTTT. Its translation is CASSLAGERELFF.

V and J are TRBV19 and TRBJ2-1, with TRBD2 matching 14 bases. Per the germline V gene, CDR1 is LNHDA and CDR2 is SQIVND (reference sequence). Trimming removed 2 bases from V and 12 bases from J; junction bases left unmatched: 9. The CDR3 covers 16 residues. CDR3 nucleotides: TGTGCCAGTAGTATAAGGGAGACTAGCGGGGGGGAGGGGCAGTTCTTC. This encodes CASSIRETSGGEGQFF.

The rearrangement uses TRBV19 and TRBJ1-1; possibly TRBD1 for D (6 bases). The CDR3 sequence is 15 residues long. The germline V gene encodes CDR1 LNHDA and CDR2 SQIVND (reference sequence). V was clipped by 6 bases and J by 4 bases, with 18 bases between them. The DNA of the CDR3 is TGTGCCAGTAGCCAGGACCCACAGGGTGGCACTGAAGCTTTCTTT. It specifies CASSQDPQGGTEAFF.